This T cell receptor (beta chain) originates from a study of T-cell memory formation after mild COVID-19. Study information: Clusters of TCRs were largely donor specific.

Study observations and caveats: Chiefly within CM and EM were the contracting CD4+ clones; CD8+ ones were within EMRA.

5'RACE with constant-segment primers built TCRalpha and TCRbeta cDNA libraries with UMIs. TCRdb fed the 5' RACE reads into MiXCR, producing one record per CDR3 protein. The table records 450,000 to 650,000 distinct CDR3 sequences, about 20% of them present only once. The ends were cut back, 6 bases at V and 4 bases at J, with 15 bases in the middle. The CDR3 contains 14 residues. Germline CDR1 SNHLY, CDR2 FYNNEI. As concerns this clonotype: Antigen unknown.

This chain connects TRBV2 to TRBJ1-1, with D possibly matching TRBD1 (5 bases). Sequencing was carried out using PBMCs or a T cell subset sorted from them (not recorded which). The source is an adult woman who had mild COVID-19 (a few samples of this study predate the infection). Cell type and time point are not known. CDR3 DNA: TGTGCCAGCAGCACTGGACACCTCGGCACTGAAGCTTTCTTT. The encoded protein is CASSTGHLGTEAFF. The full variable domain, completed using reference TRBV2 and TRBJ1-1, is EPEVTQTPSHQVTQMGQEVILRCVPISNHLYFYWYRQILGQKVEFLVSFYNNEISEKSEIFDDQFSVERPDGSNFTLKIRSTKLEDSAMYFCASSTGHLGTEAFFGQGTRLTVV.